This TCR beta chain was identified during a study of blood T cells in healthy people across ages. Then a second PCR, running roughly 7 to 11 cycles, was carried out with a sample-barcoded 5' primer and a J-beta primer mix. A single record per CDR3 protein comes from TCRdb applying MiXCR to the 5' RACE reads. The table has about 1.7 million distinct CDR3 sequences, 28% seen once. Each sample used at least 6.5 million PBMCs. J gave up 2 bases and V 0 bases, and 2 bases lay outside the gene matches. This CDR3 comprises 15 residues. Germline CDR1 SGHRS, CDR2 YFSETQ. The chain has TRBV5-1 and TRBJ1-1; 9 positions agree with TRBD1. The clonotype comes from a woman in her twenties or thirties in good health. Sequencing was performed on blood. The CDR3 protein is CASSLGTGANTEAFF. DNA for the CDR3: TGCGCCAGCAGCTTGGGGACAGGGGCAAACACTGAAGCTTTCTTT.